This T cell receptor (beta chain) derives from a study of blood T cell repertoires in COVID-19. For the study at large: From T cells, B-cell-depleted T cells, or PBMCs came the material, which was cDNA or gDNA.

Per the study methods: By means of reference gene primer amplification, nucleated cell counts were estimated. Sequenced by immunoSEQ multiplex PCR; TCRdb stores in-frame clones only, minus some. Clone size and V and J calls were adopted from that table, with D and trimming inferred from the DNA. The sample carries 210,000 or so clones, around nine tenths recorded once. The clonotype comes from a woman between 40 and 55 years old who had recovered from COVID-19. Input material: peripheral blood.

The CDR3 DNA is TGTGCCAGCAGCTTGGACAGCCGTTCACCCCTCCACTTT. Protein sequence: CASSLDSRSPLHF. The V call is TRBV7-9, the J call TRBJ1-6; maybe TRBD1 (6 bases). This CDR3 has 13 residues. Deletions cut 3 bases from V and 9 bases from J, with 9 bases between. Germline-derived CDR1 and CDR2 are SEHNR and FQNEAQ (reference sequence).